This section outlines one T cell receptor (beta chain) sequence together with its context. Its antigen is unknown. This entry comes from a study of T cell responses to AZD1222 COVID-19 vaccine. The method was immunoSEQ multiplex PCR; TCRdb's version includes in-frame clones alone and lacks a portion of them. Among nearly 90,000 clones listed, around nine tenths were seen once. V was shortened by 2 bases and J by 7 bases, with 11 bases between the two germline ends. The CDR3 has 13 amino acids. Germline V gives CDR1 ENHRY, CDR2 SYGVKD. Study-wide results and limits: Unmutated variant regions are reportedly targeted by nearly half of spike-specific TCRs. CD4 TCRs associated with vaccination spanned spike, dominating at 160-218 and 743-854.

Analyses pooled second doses at about 4 or about 12 weeks. The chain uses TRBV10-3 and TRBJ1-1; the D gene is possibly TRBD1 (5 bases). The TCR originated in an adult who received the AZD1222 COVID-19 vaccine. Material: peripheral blood, obtained 28 days after the second AZD1222 dose. This CDR3 reads CAISEEGSVEAFF. CDR3 coding DNA: TGTGCCATCAGTGAGGAGGGGTCAGTTGAAGCTTTCTTT.